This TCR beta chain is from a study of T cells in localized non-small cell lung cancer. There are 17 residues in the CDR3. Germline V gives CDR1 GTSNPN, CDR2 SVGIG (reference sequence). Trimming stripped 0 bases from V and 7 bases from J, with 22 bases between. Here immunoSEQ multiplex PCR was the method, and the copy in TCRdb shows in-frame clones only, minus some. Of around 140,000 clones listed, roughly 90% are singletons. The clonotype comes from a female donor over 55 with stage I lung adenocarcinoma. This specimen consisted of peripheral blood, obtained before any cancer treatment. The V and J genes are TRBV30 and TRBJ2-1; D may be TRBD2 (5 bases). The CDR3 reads CAWSVPQRFSLFNEQFF. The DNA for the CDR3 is TGTGCCTGGAGTGTACCCCAGCGGTTCAGTCTTTTTAATGAGCAGTTCTTC.